A selection of T cell receptor beta chains follows, all from one sample in a study of blood T cell repertoires in COVID-19. Libraries were prepared by immunoSEQ multiplex PCR; TCRdb keeps only in-frame clonotypes and omits some of them. The table lists roughly 300,000 clones, around 90% of them singletons. Sequencing input: PBMCs or T cells enriched from blood (not recorded which). These receptors were collected from a woman between 40 and 50 years old with acute COVID-19. Each CDR3 is given with its conserved first and last residue. D genes are given only for firm matches. A clone size is listed for some rows: how often the clone was seen (once, few, many), or a class if it is expanded.

d_call	v_call	j_call	clone_size	cdr3_aa	cdr3_nt
TRBD2	TRBV7-3	TRBJ2-5	.	CASSLTSLAGKETQYF	TGTGCCAGCAGCTTAACGAGCCTAGCGGGGAAGGAGACCCAGTACTTC
.	TRBV7-9	TRBJ2-7	.	CASSFATYEQYF	TGTGCCAGCAGCTTTGCTACCTACGAGCAGTACTTC
.	TRBV7-3	TRBJ2-3	.	CASSLQGHTDTQYF	TGTGCCAGCAGCTTGCAGGGGCACACAGATACGCAGTATTTT
TRBD1	TRBV28	TRBJ1-6	.	CASSLTGSSYNSPLHF	TGTGCCAGCAGTTTGACAGGGAGCTCCTATAATTCACCCCTCCACTTT
.	TRBV10-3	TRBJ2-7	.	CAISSSAYEQYF	TGTGCCATCAGTTCTTCTGCCTACGAGCAGTACTTC
.	TRBV6-5	TRBJ2-7	.	CASSQGGEQYF	TGTGCCAGCAGCCAGGGGGGCGAGCAGTACTTC
TRBD2	TRBV9	TRBJ2-1	.	CASSEGGLAGVSEQFF	TGTGCCAGCAGCGAGGGGGGGCTAGCGGGAGTGAGTGAGCAGTTCTTC
.	TRBV2	TRBJ1-2	.	CASSEALRDNYGYTF	TGTGCCAGCAGTGAAGCACTCAGGGATAACTATGGCTACACCTTC
.	TRBV7-9	TRBJ1-1	.	CASSSPPSQGGSNTEAFF	TGTGCCAGCAGCTCCCCGCCGTCACAGGGAGGGTCGAACACTGAAGCTTTCTTT
.	TRBV5-1	TRBJ1-5	.	CASRLTPTADQPQHF	TGCGCCAGCAGACTCACCCCTACAGCCGATCAGCCCCAGCATTTT
.	TRBV5-1	TRBJ2-7	.	CASSNTGSTEQYF	TGCGCCAGCAGCAATACAGGGTCCACCGAGCAGTACTTC
.	TRBV2	TRBJ1-1	.	CASSSELYTEAFF	TGTGCCAGCAGTTCTGAACTATACACTGAAGCTTTCTTT
.	TRBV19	TRBJ2-5	.	CASRLAETQYF	TGTGCCAGTAGGCTAGCAGAGACCCAGTACTTC
.	TRBV7-7	TRBJ2-7	.	CASSSPGRGFYEQYF	TGTGCTAGCAGCTCCCCGGGTCGTGGCTTCTACGAGCAGTACTTC
.	TRBV7-2	TRBJ2-7	.	CASSPNGHPSYEQYF	TGTGCCAGCAGCCCTAACGGACATCCCTCCTACGAGCAGTACTTC
.	TRBV7-3	TRBJ2-2	.	CASSPSSGRSGGELFF	TGTGCCAGCAGCCCGAGTAGTGGCCGGTCGGGCGGGGAGCTGTTTTTT
.	TRBV6-5	TRBJ2-7	.	CASSYQADAYEQYF	TGTGCCAGCAGTTACCAGGCAGACGCCTACGAGCAGTACTTC
.	TRBV7-2	TRBJ2-3	.	CASSLVGGPTDTQYF	TGTGCCAGCAGCTTAGTAGGGGGACCCACAGATACGCAGTATTTT
TRBD1	TRBV2	TRBJ1-2	.	CASGRDRGSNYGYTF	TGTGCCAGCGGAAGGGACAGGGGATCTAACTATGGCTACACCTTC
.	TRBV6-5	TRBJ2-7	.	CASRRDFSSYEQYF	TGTGCCAGCAGACGGGACTTCAGCTCCTACGAGCAGTACTTC
TRBD2	TRBV24-1	TRBJ2-7	.	CATSDFGTSGRSSYEQYF	TGTGCCACCAGTGATTTTGGGACTAGCGGGAGGAGCTCCTACGAGCAGTACTTC
.	TRBV7-2	TRBJ1-1	.	CASSPQGKTEAFF	TGTGCCAGCAGCCCTCAGGGCAAAACTGAAGCTTTCTTT
TRBD2	TRBV5-4	TRBJ2-5	.	CASSLYGREETQYF	TGTGCCAGCAGCTTATACGGGAGGGAAGAGACCCAGTACTTC
.	TRBV7-2	TRBJ1-1	.	CASSLAGVAEAFF	TGTGCCAGCAGCTTGGCAGGGGTAGCAGAAGCTTTCTTT
TRBD2	TRBV7-2	TRBJ2-3	.	CASSPQSGGVDTQYF	TGTGCCAGCAGCCCCCAGAGCGGGGGGGTAGATACGCAGTATTTT
.	TRBV28	TRBJ1-5	.	CASSPDSARPQHF	TGTGCCAGCAGTCCTGACAGTGCGAGGCCCCAGCATTTT
.	TRBV28	TRBJ1-2	.	CASSLPNGGYTF	TGTGCCAGCAGTTTGCCTAACGGGGGCTACACCTTC
.	TRBV7-9	TRBJ2-1	.	CASSPRLATTYNEQFF	TGTGCCAGCAGCCCCCGCCTAGCGACCACCTACAATGAGCAGTTCTTC
TRBD1	TRBV19	TRBJ2-7	.	CASSIQGQGAYEQYF	TGTGCCAGTAGTATTCAGGGACAGGGGGCTTACGAGCAGTACTTC
TRBD1	TRBV4-2	TRBJ2-5	.	CASSQEWGQGGRRYF	TGTGCCAGCAGCCAAGAATGGGGACAGGGGGGGCGCCGGTACTTC
.	TRBV29-1	TRBJ2-5	few	CSVSGGIRETQYF	TGCAGCGTGTCGGGCGGGATTAGGGAGACCCAGTACTTC
.	TRBV3-1/TRBV3-2	TRBJ2-2	.	CASSPRLVRLGPGELFF	TGTGCCAGCAGCCCCAGACTAGTACGGCTCGGTCCCGGGGAGCTGTTTTTT
.	TRBV6-1	TRBJ2-7	.	CASSEYRAYEQYF	TGTGCCAGCAGTGAGTACAGGGCCTACGAGCAGTACTTC
TRBD1	TRBV19	TRBJ1-2	.	CASRPTGGNYGYTF	TGTGCCAGTCGCCCTACAGGGGGCAACTATGGCTACACCTTC
TRBD2	TRBV6-5	TRBJ2-7	once	CASSYSNSGASYEQYF	TGTGCCAGCAGTTACTCGAATAGCGGGGCTTCCTACGAGCAGTACTTC
.	TRBV3-1/TRBV3-2	TRBJ2-1	.	CASSQDAGGQFF	TGTGCCAGCAGCCAAGATGCCGGGGGGCAGTTCTTC
.	TRBV18	TRBJ1-2	.	CASSPPDSYYGYTF	TGTGCCAGCTCACCACCTGACAGTTACTATGGCTACACCTTC
.	TRBV3-1/TRBV3-2	TRBJ2-3	.	CASSQDLQGTTSTDTQYF	TGTGCCAGCAGCCAAGACCTACAGGGCACGACTAGCACAGATACGCAGTATTTT
.	TRBV18	TRBJ2-5	.	CASSTPSETQYF	TGTGCCAGCTCAACGCCCAGTGAGACCCAGTACTTC
TRBD1	TRBV10-3	TRBJ1-1	.	CAISGTGNTEAFF	TGTGCCATCAGTGGGACAGGGAACACTGAAGCTTTCTTT
.	TRBV27	TRBJ1-2	.	CASSPWRPGLRLYGYTF	TGTGCCAGCAGCCCTTGGCGACCAGGACTAAGACTCTATGGCTACACCTTC
.	TRBV6-2/TRBV6-3	TRBJ2-1	.	CASSYPVGNEQFF	TGTGCCAGCAGTTACCCGGTCGGCAATGAGCAGTTCTTC
.	TRBV5-1	TRBJ1-2	.	CASSFSQYGYTF	TGCGCCAGCAGCTTTTCCCAGTATGGCTACACCTTC
TRBD1	TRBV10-3	TRBJ1-1	.	CAIRPGQQNTEAFF	TGTGCCATCAGGCCGGGACAGCAGAACACTGAAGCTTTCTTT
.	TRBV6-5	TRBJ1-1	.	CASKRGPSTGEAFF	TGTGCCAGCAAGAGAGGACCGTCAACAGGTGAAGCTTTCTTT
TRBD2	TRBV6-6	TRBJ2-3	.	CASSRIWTSGSADTQYF	TGTGCCAGCAGTCGAATTTGGACTAGCGGGAGCGCTGATACGCAGTATTTT
TRBD2	TRBV7-2	TRBJ2-1	few	CASSPAASGGPYNEQFF	TGTGCCAGCAGCCCAGCGGCTAGCGGGGGCCCTTACAATGAGCAGTTCTTC
TRBD1	TRBV24-1	TRBJ2-5	.	CATSDPTPRQGKQETQYF	TGTGCCACCAGTGATCCGACCCCCCGACAGGGAAAACAAGAGACCCAGTACTTC
.	TRBV6-5	TRBJ1-2	.	CASTAAGAHYGYTF	TGTGCCAGCACTGCGGCAGGGGCCCATTATGGCTACACCTTC
TRBD1	TRBV11-3	TRBJ1-2	.	CASSERQETGGHHGYTF	TGTGCCAGCAGCGAACGGCAGGAGACAGGGGGGCATCATGGCTACACCTTC